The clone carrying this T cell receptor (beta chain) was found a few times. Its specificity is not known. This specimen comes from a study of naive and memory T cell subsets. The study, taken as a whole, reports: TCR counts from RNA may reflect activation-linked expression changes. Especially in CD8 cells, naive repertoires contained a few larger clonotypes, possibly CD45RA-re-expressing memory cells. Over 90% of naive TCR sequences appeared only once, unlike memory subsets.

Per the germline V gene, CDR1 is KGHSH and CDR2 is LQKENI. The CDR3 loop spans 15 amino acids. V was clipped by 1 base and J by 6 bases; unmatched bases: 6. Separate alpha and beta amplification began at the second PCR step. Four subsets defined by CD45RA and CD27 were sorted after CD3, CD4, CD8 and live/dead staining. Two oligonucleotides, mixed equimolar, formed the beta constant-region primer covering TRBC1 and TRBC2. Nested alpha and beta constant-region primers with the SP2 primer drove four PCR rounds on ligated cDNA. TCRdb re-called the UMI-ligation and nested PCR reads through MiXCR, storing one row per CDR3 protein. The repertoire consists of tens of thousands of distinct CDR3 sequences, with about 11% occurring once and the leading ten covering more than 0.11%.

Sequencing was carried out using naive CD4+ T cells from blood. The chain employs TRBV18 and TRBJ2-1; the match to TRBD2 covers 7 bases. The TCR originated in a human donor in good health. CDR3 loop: CASSPRGEGLNEQFF. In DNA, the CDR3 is TGTGCCAGCTCACCACGGGGGGAGGGCCTCAATGAGCAGTTCTTC.